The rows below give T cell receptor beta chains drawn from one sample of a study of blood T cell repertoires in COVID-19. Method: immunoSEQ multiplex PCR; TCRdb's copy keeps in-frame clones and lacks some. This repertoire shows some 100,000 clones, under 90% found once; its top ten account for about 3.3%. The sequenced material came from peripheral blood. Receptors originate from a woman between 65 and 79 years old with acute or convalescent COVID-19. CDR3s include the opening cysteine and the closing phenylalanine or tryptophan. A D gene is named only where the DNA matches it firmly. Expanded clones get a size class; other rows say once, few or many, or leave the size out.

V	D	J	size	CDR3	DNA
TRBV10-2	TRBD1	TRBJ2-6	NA	CASRPSRDRGNGGANVLTF	TGCGCCAGCAGACCCTCCCGGGACAGGGGCAATGGGGGGGCCAACGTCCTGACTTTC
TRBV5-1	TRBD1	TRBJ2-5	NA	CASSSRQGGAGETQYF	TGCGCCAGCAGCTCCCGCCAAGGGGGCGCGGGAGAGACCCAGTACTTC
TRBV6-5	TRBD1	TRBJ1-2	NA	CASRDRGAQLGYTF	TGTGCCAGCAGGGACAGGGGAGCTCAACTTGGCTACACCTTC
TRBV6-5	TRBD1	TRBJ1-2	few	CASSGSGQGHGYTF	TGTGCCAGCAGCGGATCGGGACAGGGCCATGGCTACACCTTC
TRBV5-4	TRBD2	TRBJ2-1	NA	CASSLAREVSYNEQFF	TGTGCCAGCAGCTTGGCGCGGGAGGTTTCCTACAATGAGCAGTTCTTC
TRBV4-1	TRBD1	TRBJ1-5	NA	CASSQDLRDRKYYSNQPQHF	TGCGCCAGCAGCCAAGACCTCCGGGACAGAAAATATTATAGCAATCAGCCCCAGCATTTT
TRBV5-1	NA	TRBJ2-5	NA	CASSFLTGPQETQYF	TGCGCCAGCAGCTTCCTAACAGGACCCCAAGAGACCCAGTACTTC
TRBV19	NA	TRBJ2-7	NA	CASSENHKPYEQYF	TGTGCCAGTAGTGAAAATCACAAACCCTACGAGCAGTACTTC
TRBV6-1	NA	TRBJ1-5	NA	CASSDTQGINQPQHF	TGTGCCAGCAGTGATACCCAGGGGATAAATCAGCCCCAGCATTTT
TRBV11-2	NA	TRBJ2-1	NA	CASSSRGTGHEQFF	TGTGCCAGCAGCTCGCGGGGCACAGGCCATGAGCAGTTCTTC
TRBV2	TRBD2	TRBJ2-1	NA	CASSVGLVGNNEQFF	TGTGCCAGCAGTGTCGGACTAGTGGGTAACAATGAGCAGTTCTTC
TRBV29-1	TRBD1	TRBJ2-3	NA	CSVGTGAGTQYF	TGCAGCGTGGGGACAGGGGCGGGTACGCAGTATTTT
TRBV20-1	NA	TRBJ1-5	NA	CSASPSVSGTRGNQPQHF	TGCAGTGCTAGTCCTTCCGTTTCCGGGACAAGAGGGAATCAGCCCCAGCATTTT
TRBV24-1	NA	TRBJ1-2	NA	CATSDRADGYTF	TGTGCCACCAGTGATCGAGCGGATGGCTACACCTTC
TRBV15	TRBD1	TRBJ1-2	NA	CATSRTGDGGYTF	TGTGCCACCAGCAGGACAGGGGACGGTGGCTACACCTTC
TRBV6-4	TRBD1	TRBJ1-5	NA	CASRGDRNQPQHF	TGTGCCAGCAGGGGGGACAGAAATCAGCCCCAGCATTTT
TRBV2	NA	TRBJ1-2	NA	CASSSGSYYGYTF	TGTGCCAGCAGTTCAGGCTCATACTATGGCTACACCTTC
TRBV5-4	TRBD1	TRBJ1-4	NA	CASSSGQGATNEKLFF	TGTGCCAGCAGCTCAGGTCAGGGGGCAACTAATGAAAAACTGTTTTTT
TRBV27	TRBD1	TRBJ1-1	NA	CASSPQTGQGNTEAFF	TGTGCCAGCAGCCCGCAAACGGGACAGGGAAACACTGAAGCTTTCTTT
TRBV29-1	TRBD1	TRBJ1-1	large	CSVEDPGETGGGTEAFF	TGCAGCGTTGAAGATCCAGGGGAGACAGGGGGAGGCACTGAAGCTTTCTTT
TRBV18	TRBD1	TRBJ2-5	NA	CASSPLGQVYETQYF	TGTGCCAGCTCACCTCTCGGACAGGTGTACGAGACCCAGTACTTC
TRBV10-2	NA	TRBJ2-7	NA	CASSEVTPYEQYF	TGCGCCAGCAGTGAGGTGACTCCCTACGAGCAGTACTTC
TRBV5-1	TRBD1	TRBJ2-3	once	CASSLPPDRVPPDTQYF	TGCGCCAGCAGCTTGCCCCCGGACAGGGTTCCCCCAGATACGCAGTATTTT
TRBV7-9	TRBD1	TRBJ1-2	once	CASSFRKSEKGADYGYTF	TGTGCCAGCAGCTTTAGAAAGAGCGAAAAGGGGGCCGACTATGGCTACACCTTC
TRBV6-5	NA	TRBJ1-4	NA	CASRPTGPGEKLFF	TGTGCCAGCAGGCCGACAGGACCCGGTGAAAAACTGTTTTTT
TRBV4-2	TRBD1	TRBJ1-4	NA	CASSRDRDNEKLFF	TGTGCCAGCAGCCGGGACAGGGATAATGAAAAACTGTTTTTT
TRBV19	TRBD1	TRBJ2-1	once	CASRGTGQYNEQFF	TGTGCCAGTAGGGGGACAGGTCAGTACAATGAGCAGTTCTTC
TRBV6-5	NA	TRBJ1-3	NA	CASSYSEVGNTIYF	TGTGCCAGCAGTTACTCAGAGGTCGGAAACACCATATATTTT
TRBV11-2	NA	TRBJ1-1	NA	CASSWGGRSEAFF	TGTGCCAGCAGCTGGGGGGGGCGGTCTGAAGCTTTCTTT
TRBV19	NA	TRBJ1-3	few	CASTTGITGNTIYF	TGTGCCAGTACGACGGGGATAACTGGAAACACCATATATTTT
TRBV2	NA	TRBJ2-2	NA	CASRSGHTGELFF	TGTGCCAGCCGTTCAGGGCACACCGGGGAGCTGTTTTTT
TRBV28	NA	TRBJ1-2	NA	CASSKTGAYYGYTF	TGTGCCAGCAGCAAGACAGGAGCTTACTATGGCTACACCTTC
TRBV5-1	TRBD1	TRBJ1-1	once	CASRSGTGNTEAFF	TGCGCCAGCAGGAGTGGGACAGGGAACACTGAAGCTTTCTTT
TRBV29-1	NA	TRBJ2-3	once	CSVEAQREGTDTQYF	TGCAGCGTTGAAGCTCAGCGAGAAGGCACAGATACGCAGTATTTT
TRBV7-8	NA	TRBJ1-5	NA	CASSLYRRGDNQPQHF	TGTGCCAGCAGCTTATATCGCAGGGGCGATAATCAGCCCCAGCATTTT
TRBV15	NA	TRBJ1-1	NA	CATSRGGVDEAFF	TGTGCCACCAGCAGAGGGGGAGTGGATGAAGCTTTCTTT
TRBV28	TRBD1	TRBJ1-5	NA	CASNVDRVQPQHF	TGTGCCAGCAACGTGGACAGGGTACAGCCCCAGCATTTT
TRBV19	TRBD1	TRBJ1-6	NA	CASSIDRGNSPLHF	TGTGCCAGTAGTATTGACAGGGGTAATTCACCCCTCCACTTT
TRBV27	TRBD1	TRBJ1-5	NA	CASGQGEQPQHF	TGTGCCAGTGGACAGGGGGAGCAGCCCCAGCATTTT
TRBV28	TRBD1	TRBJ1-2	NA	CASGNLGQDGYTF	TGTGCCAGCGGGAACCTGGGACAGGATGGCTACACCTTC
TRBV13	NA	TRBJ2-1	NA	CASSPLTSSRNEQFF	TGTGCCAGCAGCCCCCTCACTAGTTCGCGAAATGAGCAGTTCTTC
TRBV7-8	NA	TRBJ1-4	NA	CASSLRDTPNEKLFF	TGTGCCAGCAGCCTAAGGGACACCCCTAATGAAAAACTGTTTTTT
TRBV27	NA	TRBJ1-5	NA	CASSTIGFTNLQPQHF	TGTGCCAGCAGTACGATCGGGTTTACGAATCTTCAGCCCCAGCATTTT
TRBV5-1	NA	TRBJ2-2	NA	CASSSAEENTGELFF	TGCGCCAGCAGTTCCGCAGAAGAGAACACCGGGGAGCTGTTTTTT
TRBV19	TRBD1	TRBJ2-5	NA	CASSIDLRQGAETQYF	TGTGCCAGTAGTATAGATCTCCGACAGGGGGCAGAGACCCAGTACTTC
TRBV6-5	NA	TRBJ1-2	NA	CASFGIYGYTF	TGTGCCAGTTTCGGGATCTATGGCTACACCTTC
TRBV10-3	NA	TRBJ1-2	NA	CAISEIPSGGYYGYTF	TGTGCCATCAGTGAGATCCCCAGCGGGGGGTACTATGGCTACACCTTC
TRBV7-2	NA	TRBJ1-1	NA	CATPPQMNTEAFF	TGTGCCACCCCACCACAGATGAACACTGAAGCTTTCTTT
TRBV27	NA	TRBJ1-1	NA	CASSLQDYTEAFF	TGTGCCAGCAGTTTACAGGACTACACTGAAGCTTTCTTT
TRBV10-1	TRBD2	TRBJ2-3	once	CATGTSGGRGGTQYF	TGCGCCACCGGGACTAGCGGGGGCCGAGGAGGTACGCAGTATTTT
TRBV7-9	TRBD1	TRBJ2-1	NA	CASSPLLGQGYNDEQFF	TGTGCCAGCAGCCCGCTACTGGGACAGGGATATAACGATGAGCAGTTCTTC
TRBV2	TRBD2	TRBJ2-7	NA	CARTSGKESSYEQYF	TGTGCCAGGACTAGCGGGAAGGAGAGCTCCTACGAGCAGTACTTC
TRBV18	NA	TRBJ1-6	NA	CASSATGYDSPLHF	TGTGCCAGCTCAGCGACAGGTTACGACTCACCCCTCCACTTT
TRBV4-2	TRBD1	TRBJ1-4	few	CASSQAPGQGFLVDEKLFF	TGTGCCAGCAGCCAAGCCCCGGGACAGGGTTTCTTAGTGGATGAAAAACTGTTTTTT
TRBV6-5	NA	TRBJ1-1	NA	CASSSPQNTEAFF	TGTGCCAGCAGTTCCCCCCAGAACACTGAAGCTTTCTTT
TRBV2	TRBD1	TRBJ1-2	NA	CASRRDRVGEGYTF	TGTGCCAGCAGACGAGACAGGGTAGGCGAGGGCTACACCTTC
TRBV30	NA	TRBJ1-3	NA	CAWAIWGGSSGNTIYF	TGTGCCTGGGCAATTTGGGGGGGCTCCTCTGGAAACACCATATATTTT
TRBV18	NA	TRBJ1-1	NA	CASSSGAGAGTEAFF	TGTGCCAGCTCATCAGGGGCGGGGGCCGGAACTGAAGCTTTCTTT
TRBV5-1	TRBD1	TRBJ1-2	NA	CASRQGGGQGSYGYTF	TGCGCCAGCAGACAAGGAGGGGGACAGGGGAGCTATGGCTACACCTTC